What follows describes a single T cell receptor beta chain. Other nucleotide sequences from this sample produce the same CDR3. The authors ran the assay at deep level. As processed by the authors: Because ImmunoSEQ provided only junction sequences with no quality scores, the filtering differed. The data were produced by immunoSEQ multiplex PCR, yet TCRdb's version contains in-frame clones alone and is incomplete. The DNA was the basis for D and trimming; V, J and clone size are from that table. The sample lists about 1.5 million clones; roughly 96% were seen once. The data originate from a study of shared clonotypes between healthy human individuals. CDR1 is LNHDA, CDR2 SQIVND, per germline (reference sequence). V lost 8 bases and J 3 bases, leaving 5 bases between the germline ends. CDR3 length: 11 residues.

This chain links TRBV19 with TRBJ2-1; D remains ambiguous. This clonotype was sampled from a man aged 30-40 years in good health. Sequencing was done on a sample of naive CD4+ T cells sorted from blood. The subset is: CD45RA+ positively selected. DNA for the CDR3: TGTGCCAGTCGTCTCTACAATGAGCAGTTCTTC. Its protein is CASRLYNEQFF.